The rows below give T cell receptor beta chains drawn from one sample of a study of technical replicates of blood from a handful of donors. Profiling relied on immunoSEQ multiplex PCR, and the TCRdb table lists in-frame clones only, not all of them. The sample contains 65,000 to 85,000 clones, approximately 94% of which appear only once. The sequencing input was T cells isolated from PBMCs. The receptors come from a human donor in good health. Each CDR3 is given with its conserved first and last residue. The D gene is left open where the match is weak. Not every row has a clone size; where given, it reads once, few, many or a size class.

J gene: TRBJ2-7
D gene: .
CDR3 length: 13
clone size: .
V gene: TRBV4-2
CDR3 DNA: TGTGCCAGCAGCCAAGAAAACGGGGGTGAGCAGTACTTC
CDR3 protein: CASSQENGGEQYF

J gene: TRBJ2-3
D gene: TRBD2
CDR3 length: 18
clone size: .
V gene: TRBV5-1
CDR3 DNA: TGCGCCAGCAGCTTGGATCCTAGCGGGAGCGGGTTGACAGATACGCAGTATTTT
CDR3 protein: CASSLDPSGSGLTDTQYF

J gene: TRBJ1-1
D gene: TRBD1
CDR3 length: 13
clone size: once
V gene: TRBV4-1
CDR3 DNA: TGCGCCAGCAGCACCCGACAGGGCACTGAAGCTTTCTTT
CDR3 protein: CASSTRQGTEAFF

J gene: TRBJ2-1
D gene: TRBD1
CDR3 length: 12
clone size: once
V gene: TRBV6-5
CDR3 DNA: TGTGCCATTGGGACAGCCTACAATGAGCAGTTCTTC
CDR3 protein: CAIGTAYNEQFF

J gene: TRBJ1-2
D gene: TRBD1
CDR3 length: 14
clone size: .
V gene: TRBV29-1
CDR3 DNA: TGCAGCGTTGAACCGGGACAGGGTAACTATGGCTACACCTTC
CDR3 protein: CSVEPGQGNYGYTF

J gene: TRBJ2-5
D gene: .
CDR3 length: 18
clone size: .
V gene: TRBV7-9
CDR3 DNA: TGTGCCACCGGTCGTAGTACTGCACTTCATACAGGTTGGGAGACCCAGTACTTC
CDR3 protein: CATGRSTALHTGWETQYF

J gene: TRBJ2-3
D gene: .
CDR3 length: 14
clone size: .
V gene: TRBV7-2
CDR3 DNA: TGTGCCAGCAGCTTAAATAGTCTAGGCGATACGCAGTATTTT
CDR3 protein: CASSLNSLGDTQYF

J gene: TRBJ2-7
D gene: TRBD1
CDR3 length: 17
clone size: .
V gene: TRBV4-3
CDR3 DNA: TGCGCCAGCAGCCAAGGAATCGGGACAGGGATCTCCTACGAGCAGTACTTC
CDR3 protein: CASSQGIGTGISYEQYF

J gene: TRBJ1-1
D gene: .
CDR3 length: 11
clone size: .
V gene: TRBV6-1
CDR3 DNA: TGTGCCAGCAGTGAAGTCTCTGAAGCTTTCTTT
CDR3 protein: CASSEVSEAFF

J gene: TRBJ1-5
D gene: TRBD1
CDR3 length: 15
clone size: .
V gene: TRBV5-4
CDR3 DNA: TGTGCCAGCAGCCGACAGGGGGCGCCGAATCAGCCCCAGCATTTT
CDR3 protein: CASSRQGAPNQPQHF

J gene: TRBJ2-1
D gene: .
CDR3 length: 11
clone size: .
V gene: TRBV7-9
CDR3 DNA: TGTGCCAGCAGCTCAGGGAATGAGCAGTTCTTC
CDR3 protein: CASSSGNEQFF

J gene: TRBJ2-7
D gene: TRBD1
CDR3 length: 11
clone size: .
V gene: TRBV29-1
CDR3 DNA: TGCAGCGTTGGGGACAGCTACGAGCAGTACTTC
CDR3 protein: CSVGDSYEQYF

J gene: TRBJ2-1
D gene: TRBD1
CDR3 length: 14
clone size: .
V gene: TRBV27
CDR3 DNA: TGTGCCAGCAGTTTCACAGGGGCATTCAATGAGCAGTTCTTC
CDR3 protein: CASSFTGAFNEQFF

J gene: TRBJ2-5
D gene: .
CDR3 length: 13
clone size: .
V gene: TRBV15
CDR3 DNA: TGTGCCAGCTGGTCGGTGGGAGCAGAGACCCAGTACTTC
CDR3 protein: CASWSVGAETQYF

J gene: TRBJ1-3
D gene: .
CDR3 length: 15
clone size: .
V gene: TRBV19
CDR3 DNA: TGTGCCAGTAGTATCTCGGTGAGCTCTGGAAACACCATATATTTT
CDR3 protein: CASSISVSSGNTIYF

J gene: TRBJ1-2
D gene: .
CDR3 length: 12
clone size: .
V gene: TRBV14
CDR3 DNA: TGTGCCAGCAGCCAAGCTTCCGGTGGCTACACCTTC
CDR3 protein: CASSQASGGYTF

J gene: TRBJ1-2
D gene: .
CDR3 length: 15
clone size: .
V gene: TRBV5-8
CDR3 DNA: TGTGCCAGCAGTTATGGACAGTCGGGTCTCTATGGCTACACCTTC
CDR3 protein: CASSYGQSGLYGYTF

J gene: TRBJ1-2
D gene: .
CDR3 length: 15
clone size: .
V gene: TRBV6-5
CDR3 DNA: TGTGCCAGCAGTTACTCGCCGACTTCGAACTATGGCTACACCTTC
CDR3 protein: CASSYSPTSNYGYTF

J gene: TRBJ2-7
D gene: .
CDR3 length: 14
clone size: .
V gene: TRBV15
CDR3 DNA: TGTGCCACCAGCCCCGTGAGGGATTACTACGAGCAGTACTTC
CDR3 protein: CATSPVRDYYEQYF

J gene: TRBJ1-1
D gene: .
CDR3 length: 15
clone size: .
V gene: TRBV7-9
CDR3 DNA: TGTGCCAGCAGCTTAGTGCAGGGCAAGAACACTGAAGCTTTCTTT
CDR3 protein: CASSLVQGKNTEAFF

J gene: TRBJ1-1
D gene: .
CDR3 length: 14
clone size: .
V gene: TRBV9
CDR3 DNA: TGTGCCAGCAGCCTAGGACAGTTGAACACTGAAGCTTTCTTT
CDR3 protein: CASSLGQLNTEAFF

J gene: TRBJ1-1
D gene: TRBD1
CDR3 length: 15
clone size: .
V gene: TRBV7-3
CDR3 DNA: TGTGCCAGCAGCCGCAACGGACAGGGCGGCACTGAAGCTTTCTTT
CDR3 protein: CASSRNGQGGTEAFF

J gene: TRBJ1-5
D gene: .
CDR3 length: 15
clone size: .
V gene: TRBV18
CDR3 DNA: TGTGCCAGCTCACCACTGCAAGGGGGCAATCAGCCCCAGCATTTT
CDR3 protein: CASSPLQGGNQPQHF

J gene: TRBJ2-5
D gene: TRBD2
CDR3 length: 14
clone size: once
V gene: TRBV2
CDR3 DNA: TGTGCCAGCAGTGATGGGAGGGAGATAGAGACCCAGTACTTC
CDR3 protein: CASSDGREIETQYF

J gene: TRBJ1-2
D gene: .
CDR3 length: 13
clone size: .
V gene: TRBV25-1
CDR3 DNA: TGTGCCAGCAGTGAAACCTACAGGGATGGCTACACCTTC
CDR3 protein: CASSETYRDGYTF

J gene: TRBJ2-2
D gene: TRBD2
CDR3 length: 16
clone size: .
V gene: TRBV10-3
CDR3 DNA: TGTGCCATCAGCATGACTAGCGGGAGTGGGGACGGGGAGCTGTTTTTT
CDR3 protein: CAISMTSGSGDGELFF

J gene: TRBJ1-1
D gene: TRBD1
CDR3 length: 15
clone size: .
V gene: TRBV18
CDR3 DNA: TGTGCCAGCTCACCGCGGGACAGGGAGGTAACTGAAGCTTTCTTT
CDR3 protein: CASSPRDREVTEAFF

J gene: TRBJ2-7
D gene: .
CDR3 length: 14
clone size: .
V gene: TRBV19
CDR3 DNA: TGTGCCAGTAGTATAGAAGGAGGGGTCTACGAGCAGTACTTC
CDR3 protein: CASSIEGGVYEQYF

J gene: TRBJ2-4
D gene: TRBD2
CDR3 length: 16
clone size: .
V gene: TRBV6-5
CDR3 DNA: TGTGCCAGCAGTTACTCAAGCGGGGAAGTGAGAAACATTCAGTACTTC
CDR3 protein: CASSYSSGEVRNIQYF

J gene: TRBJ2-7
D gene: TRBD2
CDR3 length: 15
clone size: .
V gene: TRBV11-3
CDR3 DNA: TGTGCCAGCAGCCCAGGACTAGTGGACTTCTACGAGCAGTACTTC
CDR3 protein: CASSPGLVDFYEQYF

J gene: TRBJ1-2
D gene: .
CDR3 length: 13
clone size: .
V gene: TRBV6-6
CDR3 DNA: TGTGCCAGCAGGCCAGGCACCTACTATGGCTACACCTTC
CDR3 protein: CASRPGTYYGYTF

J gene: TRBJ2-7
D gene: .
CDR3 length: 14
clone size: .
V gene: TRBV21-1
CDR3 DNA: TGTGCCAGCAGCAATCGACAGGCATGTTACGAGCAGTACTTC
CDR3 protein: CASSNRQACYEQYF

J gene: TRBJ2-3
D gene: .
CDR3 length: 11
clone size: .
V gene: TRBV19
CDR3 DNA: TGTGCCAGTAGGACGAGGGATACGCAGTATTTT
CDR3 protein: CASRTRDTQYF

J gene: TRBJ1-3
D gene: .
CDR3 length: 16
clone size: .
V gene: TRBV9
CDR3 DNA: TGTGCCAGCAGCGTAGGGGGGCCTCTCTCTGGAAACACCATATATTTT
CDR3 protein: CASSVGGPLSGNTIYF

J gene: TRBJ2-7
D gene: TRBD2
CDR3 length: 15
clone size: once
V gene: TRBV18
CDR3 DNA: TGTGCCAGCTCACCAGGAGCGGGAGCCGTTTACGAGCAGTACTTC
CDR3 protein: CASSPGAGAVYEQYF

J gene: TRBJ2-1
D gene: .
CDR3 length: 12
clone size: once
V gene: TRBV9
CDR3 DNA: TGTGCCAGCAGCGAGACAGGCGATGAGCAGTTCTTC
CDR3 protein: CASSETGDEQFF

J gene: TRBJ1-1
D gene: .
CDR3 length: 13
clone size: .
V gene: TRBV5-1
CDR3 DNA: TGCGCCAGCAGCTTGGGCAGGAACACTGAAGCTTTCTTT
CDR3 protein: CASSLGRNTEAFF

J gene: TRBJ2-1
D gene: .
CDR3 length: 13
clone size: .
V gene: TRBV7-9
CDR3 DNA: TGTGCCAGCAGCTTTGGCGGTTACAATGAGCAGTTCTTC
CDR3 protein: CASSFGGYNEQFF

J gene: TRBJ1-2
D gene: .
CDR3 length: 12
clone size: once
V gene: TRBV18
CDR3 DNA: TGTGCCAGCTCACCCGGGGAAGCTGGCTACACCTTC
CDR3 protein: CASSPGEAGYTF

J gene: TRBJ2-1
D gene: .
CDR3 length: 15
clone size: .
V gene: TRBV4-3
CDR3 DNA: TGCGCCAGCAGCCAAGAAAGCGGCCCCTACAATGAGCAGTTCTTC
CDR3 protein: CASSQESGPYNEQFF

J gene: TRBJ1-2
D gene: .
CDR3 length: 12
clone size: .
V gene: TRBV5-8
CDR3 DNA: TGTGCCAGCAGCTTGACAGAGTGGGGCTACACCTTC
CDR3 protein: CASSLTEWGYTF

J gene: TRBJ1-2
D gene: TRBD1
CDR3 length: 17
clone size: .
V gene: TRBV4-1
CDR3 DNA: TGCGCCAGCAGCCAAGATTCGTCCGGGACAGGGGGCTATGGCTACACCTTC
CDR3 protein: CASSQDSSGTGGYGYTF

J gene: TRBJ2-6
D gene: TRBD1
CDR3 length: 19
clone size: once
V gene: TRBV11-3
CDR3 DNA: TGTGCCAGCAGCTTAGGAGGACAGGGAATCTCTTCTGGGGCCAACGTCCTGACTTTC
CDR3 protein: CASSLGGQGISSGANVLTF

J gene: TRBJ2-7
D gene: TRBD2
CDR3 length: 17
clone size: .
V gene: TRBV9
CDR3 DNA: TGTGCCAGCAGCCCCCAGAAACTAGCGGGAGCTAAACACGAGCAGTACTTC
CDR3 protein: CASSPQKLAGAKHEQYF

J gene: TRBJ2-2
D gene: TRBD2
CDR3 length: 16
clone size: .
V gene: TRBV11-2
CDR3 DNA: TGTGCCAGCAGGGGACTAGCGGGAGGGCCAAGCGGGGAGCTGTTTTTT
CDR3 protein: CASRGLAGGPSGELFF

J gene: TRBJ2-6
D gene: .
CDR3 length: 14
clone size: .
V gene: TRBV29-1
CDR3 DNA: TGCAGCGTTTTAACAGCGGCTGGGGCCAACGTCCTGACTTTC
CDR3 protein: CSVLTAAGANVLTF

J gene: TRBJ2-2
D gene: TRBD1
CDR3 length: 15
clone size: once
V gene: TRBV4-3
CDR3 DNA: TGCGCCAGCAGCCAGTCAGGGGGCAACACCGGGGAGCTGTTTTTT
CDR3 protein: CASSQSGGNTGELFF

J gene: TRBJ2-7
D gene: .
CDR3 length: 13
clone size: .
V gene: TRBV15
CDR3 DNA: TGTGCCACCAGGACCAGGGGCTCCTACGAGCAGTACTTC
CDR3 protein: CATRTRGSYEQYF

J gene: TRBJ2-7
D gene: .
CDR3 length: 13
clone size: .
V gene: TRBV29-1
CDR3 DNA: TGCAGCGTCCAGGGACTTTACACCTACGAGCAGTACTTC
CDR3 protein: CSVQGLYTYEQYF

J gene: TRBJ2-2
D gene: TRBD2
CDR3 length: 15
clone size: few
V gene: TRBV7-9
CDR3 DNA: TGTGCCAGCAGCGATGCCGGGACTAGCCACGGGGAGCTGTTTTTT
CDR3 protein: CASSDAGTSHGELFF

J gene: TRBJ2-7
D gene: TRBD1
CDR3 length: 15
clone size: .
V gene: TRBV7-2
CDR3 DNA: TGTGCCAGCAGCCCACAAAGGGACAGAGGCTACGAGCAGTACTTC
CDR3 protein: CASSPQRDRGYEQYF

J gene: TRBJ2-1
D gene: TRBD1
CDR3 length: 13
clone size: .
V gene: TRBV5-1
CDR3 DNA: TGCGCCAGCAGCTGGGACAGGGCCAATGAGCAGTTCTTC
CDR3 protein: CASSWDRANEQFF

J gene: TRBJ1-4
D gene: .
CDR3 length: 15
clone size: once
V gene: TRBV19
CDR3 DNA: TGTGCCAGTAGTTTCTCAGGGGCAACTAATGAAAAACTGTTTTTT
CDR3 protein: CASSFSGATNEKLFF